The T cell receptor (beta chain) under discussion was sequenced for a study of blood T cell repertoires in COVID-19. Background on the study: Donors in the United States, Italy and Spain gave samples during acute or convalescent COVID-19.

TCRdb's table, derived via immunoSEQ multiplex PCR, lists solely in-frame clones and lacks some. The sample lists 310,000 or so clones, approximately 91% occurring once. The specimen sequenced was peripheral blood. The receptor comes from a woman between 25 and 40 years old with COVID-19, enrolled during active disease.

The CDR3 is CASSQTTAPTNEKLFF. The CDR3 nucleotides are TGTGCCAGCAGTCAGACGACAGCCCCAACTAATGAAAAACTGTTTTTT. This sequence joins TRBV28 and TRBJ1-4, with a possible D match to TRBD1 (5 bases). Trimming took off 5 bases at V and 0 bases at J, with 13 bases between the two ends. Germline V gene sequence: CDR1 MDHEN, CDR2 SYDVKM. The CDR3 length is 16 residues.